The rows below give T cell receptor beta chains drawn from one sample of a study of glioma-infiltrating T cells after dendritic cell vaccination. Repertoires were generated with immunoSEQ multiplex PCR, while TCRdb's copy carries only in-frame clones and drops some. Among 100,000 or so clones listed, 90% were seen once. This specimen was blood, taken after dendritic cell vaccination. The receptors come from a human donor with glioblastoma. CDR3s include the opening cysteine and the closing phenylalanine or tryptophan. Each record gives: clone size, V gene, D gene, J gene, CDR3 DNA, CDR3 protein. D genes are given only for firm matches. Clone size is shown for a subset of rows, as once, few, many or a class of expanded clone.

NA	TRBV27	NA	TRBJ1-1	TGTGCCAGCAGTTTATTCGGTGTGACTGAAGCTTTCTTT	CASSLFGVTEAFF
NA	TRBV23-1	NA	TRBJ1-1	TGCGCCAGCAGTCAACCGAAGCGGGAGAACACTGAAGCTTTCTTT	CASSQPKRENTEAFF
few	TRBV4-1	NA	TRBJ2-1	TGCGCCAGCAGCTCAGGGTTCGATGAGCAGTTCTTC	CASSSGFDEQFF
NA	TRBV5-1	NA	TRBJ2-7	TGCGCCAGCAGCTCAATGGGGGGTTCCTCCTACGAGCAGTACTTC	CASSSMGGSSYEQYF
NA	TRBV19	NA	TRBJ1-1	TGTGCCAGTAGTATTTCCTCGACAGGGAACACTGAAGCTTTCTTT	CASSISSTGNTEAFF
NA	TRBV5-8	TRBD1	TRBJ1-5	TGTGCCAGCAGCTCAAGGACAGGGAACGATCGGCCCCAGCATTTT	CASSSRTGNDRPQHF
NA	TRBV18	NA	TRBJ2-1	TGTGCCAGCTCACCATGGGGGCAGGGGCCCTACAATGAGCAGTTCTTC	CASSPWGQGPYNEQFF
NA	TRBV29-1	TRBD1	TRBJ1-1	TGCAGCGTAGGGGCAGGGGGCTGGGGCACTGAAGCTTTCTTT	CSVGAGGWGTEAFF
NA	TRBV9	NA	TRBJ1-2	TGTGCCAGCAGCCCGTACCAGGCAGGGGCCTATGGCTACACCTTC	CASSPYQAGAYGYTF
NA	TRBV9	NA	TRBJ2-1	TGTGCCAGCAGCGTAGCCTTCAGTTCAACCCGAAATGAGCAGTTCTTC	CASSVAFSSTRNEQFF
NA	TRBV5-1	TRBD1	TRBJ1-1	TGCGCCAGCAGCTTAGACGGACAGGGGGCAGCTTTCTTT	CASSLDGQGAAFF
NA	TRBV19	NA	TRBJ2-1	TGTGCCAGTAGTATAGATGGGGGCGATGAGCAGTTCTTC	CASSIDGGDEQFF